These 32 T cell receptor beta chains originate from one sample sequenced in a study of T cells expressing NK-cell markers. TCRdb reprocessed the 5' RACE reads and reports one entry per CDR3 protein, with no DNA. The data show about 300,000 distinct CDR3 sequences, and the top ten clones hold around 4%. The sequenced sample consisted of blood T cells: a sorted CD56 or NKG2C T cell subset, CD4+ or CD8+ T cells, or bulk PBMC T cells (not recorded which). These TCRs come from a woman aged 18 to 75 in good health.

The chain couples TRBV20-1 to TRBJ2-3; TCRdb outputs TRBD2, but without DNA this stays unchecked. CDR3 length: 15 amino acids. Germline values: CDR1 DFQATT, CDR2 SNEGSKA (reference sequence). The CDR3 loop is CSATPLAGVPDTQYF.

The chain uses TRBV23-1 and TRBJ1-6. Being an ORF, TRBV23-1 has a function that is uncertain. This CDR3 has 16 residues. The CDR3 is CASSLTGESYNSPLHF.

The CDR3 spells CASSLTGKLGEQYF. The V gene is TRBV11-2, the J gene TRBJ2-7; TCRdb returns TRBD1, unconfirmable since there is no DNA. The CDR3 is 14 residues long. Germline V CDR1 and CDR2: SGHAT, FQNNGV.

V usage is TRBV20-1 and J usage is TRBJ2-1; there is no DNA to check the TCRdb D call of TRBD2. Germline V gives CDR1 DFQATT, CDR2 SNEGSKA (reference sequence). The CDR3 is made up of 14 amino acids. The chain's CDR3 is CSVEGLAGYNEQFF.

The gene calls are TRBV5-1 and TRBJ2-1; TCRdb's D call of TRBD1 is untestable without DNA. From germline, CDR1 is SGHRS and CDR2 YFSETQ. This CDR3 spans 15 amino acids. The CDR3 sequence is CASSRAGDRYNEQFF.

This sequence joins TRBV6-1 and TRBJ1-5; TCRdb's D gene call, TRBD1, goes unchecked for lack of DNA. Looked up from germline, CDR1 is MNHNS and CDR2 is SASEGT. The CDR3 is made up of 14 amino acids. This CDR3 is CAVTGQRSNQPQHF.

This chain uses TRBV6-5 with TRBJ2-2; TCRdb reports TRBD1, a call that lacks DNA to check it against. The CDR3 covers 17 residues. Germline lookup yields CDR1 MNHEY and CDR2 SVGAGI. The chain's CDR3 is CASSYAMRQGHTGELFF.

The J gene is TRBJ2-7, the V gene TRBV12-3 or TRBV12-4; checking the TCRdb D call of TRBD2 is not possible without DNA. The CDR3 runs 13 residues. The CDR3: CASSATRLYEQYF.

This rearrangement joins TRBV4-3 to TRBJ2-1; the TCRdb call, TRBD1, lacks DNA for checking. This CDR3 comprises 17 residues. The germline V gene encodes CDR1 LGHNA and CDR2 YSLEER. CDR3 residues: CASSQSPGTSTYNEQFF.

V usage is TRBV27 and J usage is TRBJ2-4; TCRdb returns TRBD1, unconfirmable since there is no DNA. This CDR3 comprises 16 residues. Germline V lookup: CDR1 MNHEY, CDR2 SMNVEV (reference sequence). The CDR3 sequence is CASSLSPTGVKNIQYF.

The V gene is TRBV20-1, the J gene TRBJ2-1; TCRdb outputs TRBD2, but without DNA this stays unchecked. Looked up from germline, CDR1 is DFQATT and CDR2 is SNEGSKA (reference sequence). This CDR3 contains 13 residues. The CDR3 here is CRVAAGGPNEQFF.

This chain links TRBV29-1 with TRBJ2-7; the D gene TCRdb calls, TRBD1, cannot be checked with no DNA. The CDR3 loop spans 12 amino acids. Germline assignment: CDR1 SQVTM and CDR2 ANQGSEA. CDR3 sequence: CSVGTLSYEQYF.

The chain recombines TRBV7-9 with TRBJ2-1; lacking DNA, the TRBD2 call made by TCRdb goes unchecked. This CDR3 is 16 amino acids long. Germline V gene sequence: CDR1 SEHNR, CDR2 FQNEAQ (reference sequence). CDR3 sequence: CASSLVGLAANNEQFF.

This rearrangement joins TRBV20-1 to TRBJ2-1; without DNA, the TCRdb call of TRBD2 cannot be checked. Germline V gives CDR1 DFQATT, CDR2 SNEGSKA (reference sequence). The CDR3 runs 15 residues. The CDR3 loop is CSARDRRLPVNEQFF.

J is TRBJ2-3 and V is TRBV20-1; TCRdb selects TRBD2, and the lack of DNA leaves this call unchecked. The CDR3 is made up of 15 amino acids. Germline loops: CDR1 DFQATT, CDR2 SNEGSKA (reference sequence). This chain's CDR3 is CSASSGGTSADTQYF.

The rearrangement joins TRBV20-1 to TRBJ1-1; TCRdb selects TRBD1, and the lack of DNA leaves this call unchecked. This CDR3 spans 14 amino acids. The germline gives CDR1 DFQATT, CDR2 SNEGSKA (reference sequence). CDR3 region: CSASRAGVGTEAFF.

The V and J genes are TRBV11-2 and TRBJ2-3; TCRdb's D gene call, TRBD1, goes unchecked for lack of DNA. The CDR3 totals 16 residues. Germline values: CDR1 SGHAT, CDR2 FQNNGV. The CDR3 loop reads CASSPGRLLATDTQYF.

This chain joins TRBV18 and TRBJ2-3; TCRdb selects TRBD2, and the lack of DNA leaves this call unchecked. The CDR3 length is 14 residues. Germline values: CDR1 KGHSH, CDR2 LQKENI. CDR3 protein: CASSRGGNTDTQYF.

This chain uses TRBV9 with TRBJ2-3; with no DNA, the TCRdb D assignment of TRBD2 cannot be verified. The CDR3 loop spans 14 amino acids. Looked up from germline, CDR1 is SGDLS and CDR2 is YYNGEE. CDR3 protein: CASSVVAGVDTQYF.

The chain is built from TRBV5-6 and TRBJ2-5; TCRdb's assignment of TRBD2 cannot be checked, as there is no DNA. Per the germline V gene, CDR1 is SGHDT and CDR2 is YYEEEE. There are 16 residues in the CDR3. CDR3: CASSPKLAWDRETQYF.

This chain links TRBV30 with TRBJ2-2; the TCRdb D gene call, TRBD1, has no DNA to confirm it. Looked up from germline, CDR1 is GTSNPN and CDR2 is SVGIG (reference sequence). The CDR3 loop spans 15 amino acids. CDR3: CAWKWGGLNTGELFF. Full variable domain (rest looked up from reference TRBV30 and TRBJ2-2): SQTIHQWPATLVQPVGSPLSLECTVEGTSNPNLYWYRQAAGRGLQLLFYSVGIGQISSEVPQNLSASRPQDRQFILSSKKLLLSDSGFYLCAWKWGGLNTGELFFGEGSRLTVL.

Here the CDR3 reads CASSPRLKGNTGELFF. The gene calls are TRBV12-3 or TRBV12-4 and TRBJ2-2; as DNA is missing, the TRBD2 call by TCRdb cannot be tested. CDR3 length equals 16 residues.

This chain joins TRBV4-3 and TRBJ2-5; no DNA is available, so the TRBD1 call from TCRdb remains unchecked. The CDR3 covers 15 residues. Germline assignment: CDR1 LGHNA and CDR2 YSLEER. The CDR3 loop is CASSRDRESGETQYF.

The rearrangement joins TRBV20-1 to TRBJ2-4; TCRdb outputs TRBD1, but without DNA this stays unchecked. Germline CDR1 is DFQATT and CDR2 is SNEGSKA (reference sequence). The CDR3 length is 15 residues. The CDR3: CSARRDRAAKNIQYF.

The chain employs TRBV5-6 and TRBJ1-1. The germline V gene has CDR1 SGHDT and CDR2 YYEEEE. This CDR3 comprises 15 residues. This CDR3 reads CASSAAGRLNTEAFF.

The V and J genes are TRBV6-1 and TRBJ1-5; lacking DNA, the TRBD1 call made by TCRdb goes unchecked. Germline V gene lookup returns CDR1 MNHNS and CDR2 SASEGT. The CDR3 has 14 amino acids. The CDR3 here is CASSEAQGGQPQHF.

J is TRBJ1-2 and V is TRBV6-1; TCRdb names TRBD1, which stays unverified in the absence of DNA. The CDR3 sequence is 14 residues long. CDR1 and CDR2 from the germline V gene are MNHNS and SASEGT. The CDR3 loop reads CASIPRDRGYGYTF.

V gene TRBV25-1 combines with J gene TRBJ2-1; TCRdb gives TRBD1 as the D gene, but with no DNA this cannot be confirmed. Germline V gene data show CDR1 as MGHDK and CDR2 as SYGVNS. The CDR3 loop spans 11 amino acids. This chain's CDR3 is CASSGTNEQFF.

J is TRBJ1-1 and V is TRBV7-2. Germline V CDR1 and CDR2: SGHTA, FQGNSA. CDR3 length equals 12 residues. The CDR3 reads CASSLRQSEAFF.

The rearrangement uses TRBV10-2 and TRBJ1-2; absent DNA, TCRdb's TRBD1 call cannot be checked. This CDR3 contains 14 residues. CDR1 is WSHSY and CDR2 is SAAADI in the germline V gene. The CDR3 spells CASSVQGVMDGYTF.

The chain links TRBV19 to TRBJ2-1; TCRdb selects TRBD2, and the lack of DNA leaves this call unchecked. This CDR3 contains 17 residues. The germline V gene has CDR1 LNHDA and CDR2 SQIVND (reference sequence). The CDR3 loop reads CASSIWVRSGGAHEQFF. Together with reference TRBV19 and TRBJ2-1, the CDR3 gives the full variable domain: DGGITQSPKYLFRKEGQNVTLSCEQNLNHDAMYWYRQDPGQGLRLIYYSQIVNDFQKGDIAEGYSVSREKKESFPLTVTSAQKNPTAFYLCASSIWVRSGGAHEQFFGPGTRLTVL.

The chain recombines TRBV5-1 with TRBJ2-1. The CDR3 length is 14 residues. Germline assignment: CDR1 SGHRS and CDR2 YFSETQ. The CDR3 protein is CASSFQSSGNEQFF. The full variable domain, with the rest looked up from reference TRBV5-1 and TRBJ2-1, is KAGVTQTPRYLIKTRGQQVTLSCSPISGHRSVSWYQQTPGQGLQFLFEYFSETQRNKGNFPGRFSGRQFSNSRSEMNVSTLELGDSALYLCASSFQSSGNEQFFGPGTRLTVL.